Presented here are 23 T cell receptor beta chains from one specimen sequenced in a study of blood T cell repertoires in COVID-19. Assay: immunoSEQ multiplex PCR; the TCRdb copy retains only in-frame clones and omits some. The sample includes fewer than 200,000 clones, approximately 90% of them seen just once. The specimen was peripheral blood. These receptors came from a man between 18 and 35 years old with COVID-19, enrolled during active disease.

As regards this clone: A much larger clone differs from this one at a single base, so this may be a read error. This sequence joins TRBV28 and TRBJ1-2; TRBD1 is a possible D gene (6 bases). The germline V and J ends were trimmed by 5 bases and 3 bases, with 10 bases remaining between them. Per the germline V gene, CDR1 is MDHEN and CDR2 is SYDVKM. The CDR3 runs to 13 residues. CDR3 nucleotide sequence: TGTGCCAGCAGTCTACAGGGTTACTATGGCTACACCTTC. This gives the protein CASSLQGYYGYTF.

The rearrangement uses TRBV3-1 (or the pseudogene TRBV3-2) and TRBJ2-1; TRBD2 agrees at 11 bases. The CDR3 has 18 residues. CDR1 and CDR2 from the germline V gene are LGHDT and YNNKEL (reference sequence). J gave up 2 bases and V 0 bases, and 6 bases lay outside the gene matches. This chain's CDR3 is CASSQDRASGRTYNEQFF. DNA for the CDR3: TGTGCCAGCAGCCAAGATCGCGCTAGCGGGAGGACCTACAATGAGCAGTTCTTC.

This chain uses TRBV7-8 with TRBJ1-6; weak D call: TRBD1 (6 bases). Trimming stripped 1 base from V and 7 bases from J, with 11 bases between. CDR3 length: 15 amino acids. The germline V gene has CDR1 SGHVS and CDR2 FQNEAQ. In DNA form, the CDR3 reads TGTGCCAGCAGCTTAGGGGACATTAGAAATTCACCCCTCCACTTT. Amino acid sequence: CASSLGDIRNSPLHF.

The rearrangement uses TRBV19 and TRBJ2-1; perhaps TRBD1 as D (6 bases). CDR3 length: 14 amino acids. The germline CDR1 and CDR2 sequences are LNHDA and SQIVND (reference sequence). The V end lost 10 bases, the J end lost 1 base, and 14 bases lay between the germline ends. CDR3 nucleotide sequence: TGTGCCACTACTCGGGACATATCCTACAATGAGCAGTTCTTC. It codes for CATTRDISYNEQFF. Supplemented by reference TRBV19 and TRBJ2-1, the full variable domain reads DGGITQSPKYLFRKEGQNVTLSCEQNLNHDAMYWYRQDPGQGLRLIYYSQIVNDFQKGDIAEGYSVSREKKESFPLTVTSAQKNPTAFYLCATTRDISYNEQFFGPGTRLTVL.

The J gene is TRBJ1-1, the V gene TRBV28; D remains unclear. The CDR3 has 11 amino acids. Trimming left V 8 bases short and J 1 base short, with 5 bases between. Germline CDR1 MDHEN, CDR2 SYDVKM. CDR3 sequence (DNA): TGTGCCAGCTCAGGGAACACTGAAGCTTTCTTT. This gives the protein CASSGNTEAFF. Filled out from reference TRBV28 and TRBJ1-1, the complete variable domain reads DVKVTQSSRYLVKRTGEKVFLECVQDMDHENMFWYRQDPGLGLRLIYFSYDVKMKEKGDIPEGYSVSREKKERFSLILESASTNQTSMYLCASSGNTEAFFGQGTRLTVV.

About this clone itself: The same CDR3 can be traced to other DNA sequences in this sample. This chain uses TRBV18 with TRBJ1-1, with TRBD1 identical over 8 bases. CDR1 KGHSH and CDR2 LQKENI come from the germline V gene. V lost 5 bases, J lost 1 base, and 0 bases stayed unmatched. This CDR3 is 13 amino acids long. DNA of the CDR3: TGTGCCAGCTCAGGACAGGGGAACACTGAAGCTTTCTTT. Protein sequence: CASSGQGNTEAFF. The full variable domain, completed using reference TRBV18 and TRBJ1-1, is NAGVMQNPRHLVRRRGQEARLRCSPMKGHSHVYWYRQLPEEGLKFMVYLQKENIIDESGMPKERFSAEFPKEGPSILRIQQVVRGDSAAYFCASSGQGNTEAFFGQGTRLTVV.

The rearrangement links TRBV2 to TRBJ2-1; tentatively, D is TRBD1 (5 bases). CDR1 is SNHLY and CDR2 is FYNNEI in the germline V gene. CDR3 length: 11 residues. The V and J ends lost 6 bases and 7 bases respectively, with 7 bases between them. CDR3 protein: CASSRVNEQFF. CDR3 nucleotide sequence: TGTGCCAGCAGCAGGGTGAATGAGCAGTTCTTC.

V and J are TRBV6-5 and TRBJ2-7; D is perhaps TRBD1 (6 bases). Germline CDR1 and CDR2: MNHEY and SVGAGI. V gave up 5 bases and J gave up 1 base, with 15 bases separating them. This CDR3 is built from 15 residues. CDR3 DNA: TGTGCCAGCAGTACCGGACAGTCGGCGTCCTACGAGCAGTACTTC. Amino acids: CASSTGQSASYEQYF.

A single count supports this clone. The chain is built from TRBV2 and TRBJ2-7, with TRBD1 matching over 10 bases. This CDR3 contains 15 residues. The germline CDR1 and CDR2 sequences are SNHLY and FYNNEI. The ends lost 6 bases at V and 2 bases at J; junction bases unmatched: 7. In DNA, the CDR3 is TGTGCCAGCAGAACGTCGGACAGGGGGGCCTACGAGCAGTACTTC. Translating it yields CASRTSDRGAYEQYF.

The rearrangement joins TRBV7-2 to TRBJ1-4; weak D call: TRBD1 (6 bases). Germline lookup yields CDR1 SGHTA and CDR2 FQGNSA. Trimming took off 0 bases at V and 10 bases at J, with 15 bases between the two ends. The CDR3 is 15 amino acids. The CDR3 sequence: CASSLAGRGEGKLFF. The DNA of the CDR3 is TGTGCCAGCAGCTTAGCGGGCAGGGGAGAAGGAAAACTGTTTTTT.

The chain has TRBV29-1 and TRBJ1-1; unclear D gene. The V and J ends lost 6 bases and 1 base respectively, with 15 bases between them. Germline CDR1 reads SQVTM; CDR2 reads ANQGSEA. The CDR3 has 14 residues. For the CDR3, the DNA is TGCAGCGTCCGCCCGCAACTAGCGAACACTGAAGCTTTCTTT. It translates to CSVRPQLANTEAFF.

The CDR3 nucleotides are TGTGCCAGCAGCTTATGGTGGGAGAGCTACAATGAGCAGTTCTTC. Protein product: CASSLWWESYNEQFF. The chain combines TRBV7-2 with TRBJ2-1; possibly TRBD2 for D (5 bases). The germline gives CDR1 SGHTA, CDR2 FQGNSA. The V end was cut by 2 bases, the J end by 3 bases, with 11 bases between. This CDR3 region has 15 residues.

The V gene is TRBV25-1, the J gene TRBJ2-7, with 7 bases matching TRBD1. CDR1 and CDR2 from the germline V gene are MGHDK and SYGVNS. Losses at the gene ends were 3 bases for V and 4 bases for J; bases not matched to a gene: 9. The CDR3 runs to 15 residues. The DNA for the CDR3 is TGTGCCAGCAGTGACCACTCTCCGGGACAGTACGAGCAGTACTTC. Translated: CASSDHSPGQYEQYF.

V gene TRBV6-6 combines with J gene TRBJ2-7, with TRBD2 matching 8 bases. Germline lookup yields CDR1 MNHNY and CDR2 SVGAGI (reference sequence). The CDR3 covers 15 residues. V dropped 6 bases and J dropped 2; count of bases not matched to a gene: 9. Written as DNA, the CDR3 is TGTGCCAGCAGGGACCCAACAGCGGGAGCCTACGAGCAGTACTTC. It yields the protein CASRDPTAGAYEQYF.

This chain connects TRBV28 to TRBJ1-5; the D gene is possibly TRBD1 (6 bases). The ends were cut back, 2 bases at V and 1 base at J, with 9 bases in the middle. Germline V gene sequence: CDR1 MDHEN, CDR2 SYDVKM. The CDR3 contains 15 residues. The DNA for the CDR3 is TGTGCCAGCAGTTTAGCGGGGGGCAGCAATCAGCCCCAGCATTTT. Translation gives CASSLAGGSNQPQHF. Full variable domain (missing parts from reference TRBV28 and TRBJ1-5): DVKVTQSSRYLVKRTGEKVFLECVQDMDHENMFWYRQDPGLGLRLIYFSYDVKMKEKGDIPEGYSVSREKKERFSLILESASTNQTSMYLCASSLAGGSNQPQHFGDGTRLSIL.

The chain has TRBV7-2 and TRBJ1-5; D not certain. This CDR3 is 14 amino acids long. Germline V gene data show CDR1 as SGHTA and CDR2 as FQGNSA. V lost 5 bases and J lost 1, with 9 bases in between. The DNA for the CDR3 is TGTGCCAGCAGCCCCCGTTTCAGCAATCAGCCCCAGCATTTT. Translated: CASSPRFSNQPQHF.

This chain uses TRBV10-3 with TRBJ2-1; D not resolved. The CDR3 totals 16 residues. The germline V and J ends were trimmed by 3 bases and 7 bases, with 19 bases remaining between them. CDR1 is ENHRY and CDR2 is SYGVKD in the germline V gene. The CDR3 region is CAISEPFALSSNEQFF. DNA of the CDR3: TGTGCCATCAGTGAACCCTTCGCTTTATCTAGTAATGAGCAGTTCTTC.

The table lists this clone with a count of one. The CDR3 protein is CASSPGQGVGEQYF. As DNA, the CDR3 is TGTGCCAGCAGTCCGGGACAGGGGGTAGGGGAGCAGTACTTC. This sequence joins TRBV27 and TRBJ2-7, with 11 bases fitting TRBD1. This CDR3 is built from 14 residues. Germline V CDR1 and CDR2: MNHEY, SMNVEV (reference sequence). The V and J ends lost 5 bases and 7 bases, in that order; junction bases with no gene match: 7.

Only a few counts were recorded for this clone. This sequence joins TRBV28 and TRBJ2-1; 9 positions match TRBD2. The length of the CDR3 is 16 residues. Germline V gene data show CDR1 as MDHEN and CDR2 as SYDVKM. Trimming took 5 bases from V and 1 from J; bases not matched to a gene: 6. CDR3 DNA: TGTGCCAGCAGTGGGGCGCTAGCGGGATCCTACAATGAGCAGTTCTTC. Its translation: CASSGALAGSYNEQFF.

This clone has only one observation. The chain uses TRBV2 and TRBJ1-5; tentatively, D is TRBD1 (6 bases). CDR3 length: 12 residues. Germline CDR1 reads SNHLY; CDR2 reads FYNNEI. V dropped 6 bases and J dropped 10 bases, with 13 bases sitting between them. In nucleotides, the CDR3 is TGTGCCAGCAGCCTTGGACAGATACCCCAGCATTTT. Residues: CASSLGQIPQHF.

The V and J genes are TRBV28 and TRBJ1-3; D unresolved. This CDR3 has 14 amino acids. The germline gives CDR1 MDHEN, CDR2 SYDVKM. V was cut by 5 bases and J by 1 base, with 9 bases left in between. The CDR3 nucleotides are TGTGCCAGCAGTGTGGTCCGGTCTGGAAACACCATATATTTT. This sequence encodes CASSVVRSGNTIYF.

The rearrangement uses TRBV6-5 and TRBJ2-7, with TRBD1 matching 12 bases. This CDR3 spans 15 amino acids. The germline gives CDR1 MNHEY, CDR2 SVGAGI. V was pared by 5 bases and J by 5 bases, with 7 bases of the junction left unmatched. CDR3 in amino acids: CASSPPGQGANEQYF. The DNA for the CDR3 is TGTGCCAGCAGTCCTCCGGGACAGGGGGCTAACGAGCAGTACTTC.

This clone was detected only once. The chain recombines TRBV5-1 with TRBJ2-1; 9 nucleotides align to TRBD2. Trimming removed 0 bases from V and 10 bases from J; junction bases left unmatched: 8. The germline CDR1 and CDR2 sequences are SGHRS and YFSETQ. The CDR3 consists of 15 residues. This CDR3 is CASSLAVSGSVEQFF. The CDR3 coding sequence is TGCGCCAGCAGCTTGGCAGTTAGCGGGAGCGTCGAGCAGTTCTTC.